The sequence of this TCR beta chain was determined in a study of T cell clusters in autoimmune cytopenias. About the study: TRB sequencing had a median about 52,000 reads and 2,350 distinct clonotypes per sample.

Approximately 40,000 genome equivalents of blood DNA were amplified for TRB. Overall study results and limits: TRB repertoire shifts in secondary cytopenia and chronic lymphocytic leukemia mostly reflected lymphoma, not autoimmunity.

Multiplex touch-down PCR amplified TRB using TRB-A and TRB-B pools in one tube. For each CDR3 protein, TCRdb gives one entry from its re-call of the multiplex PCR reads, without DNA. Its clone listing holds 6,500 to 9,000 distinct CDR3 sequences. Germline V gene sequence: CDR1 SGHAT, CDR2 FQDESV (reference sequence). The CDR3 is 12 residues long. As regards this clonotype: Its antigen is undetermined.

These data were likewise used in another study, on T cell repertoires in aging, cancer and after chemotherapy. From that paper: Age-matched healthy donors had significantly more diverse, less clonal blood TCR repertoires than untreated cancer patients. Immunological memory after chemotherapy cannot be judged from the repertoire data.

Sequencing input: peripheral blood. The chain links TRBV11-1 to TRBJ2-7; TCRdb's D call of TRBD2 is untestable without DNA. The TCR originated in a human donor in good health. The CDR3 spells CASSLGLAEQYF.